This T cell receptor beta chain was identified during a study of Ad26.COV2.S vaccination and SARS-CoV-2 variants. Comments on this clone: Its matching antigen is unknown.

Germline CDR1 is LNHDA and CDR2 is SQIVND (reference sequence). This CDR3 spans 17 amino acids. V was clipped by 4 bases and J by 0 bases, with 15 bases between them. TCRdb's copy holds only in-frame clones and misses some; the assay was immunoSEQ multiplex PCR. The profile shows just over 350,000 clones, about 90% of them singletons. Study-level points and caveats: Similar non-spike TCR breadth was observed in recipients of vaccine and of placebo. Following vaccination, spike-specific CD8+ and CD4+ T cell responses reportedly exhibited substantial breadth.

V and J are TRBV19 and TRBJ1-4, with D unclear. This TCR was recovered from a human donor who had recovered from COVID-19. The material was peripheral blood, obtained after recovery from COVID-19. The DNA of the CDR3 is TGTGCCAGTAGTAGACCCCGGACCCCTGCAACTAATGAAAAACTGTTTTTT. It codes for CASSRPRTPATNEKLFF.